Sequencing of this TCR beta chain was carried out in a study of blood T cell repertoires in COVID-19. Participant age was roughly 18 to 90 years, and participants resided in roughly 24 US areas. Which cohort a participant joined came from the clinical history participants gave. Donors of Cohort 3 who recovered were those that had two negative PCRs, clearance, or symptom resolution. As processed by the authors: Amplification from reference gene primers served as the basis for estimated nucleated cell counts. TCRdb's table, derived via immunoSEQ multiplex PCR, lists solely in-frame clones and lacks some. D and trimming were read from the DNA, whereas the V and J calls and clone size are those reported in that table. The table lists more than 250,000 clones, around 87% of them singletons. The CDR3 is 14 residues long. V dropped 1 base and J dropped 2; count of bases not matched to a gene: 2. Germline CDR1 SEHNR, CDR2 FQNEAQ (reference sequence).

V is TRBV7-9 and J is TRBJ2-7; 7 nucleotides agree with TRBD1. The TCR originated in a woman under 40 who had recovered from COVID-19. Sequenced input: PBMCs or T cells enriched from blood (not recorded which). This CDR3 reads CASSLVGTAYEQYF. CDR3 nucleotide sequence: TGTGCCAGCAGCTTAGTCGGGACAGCCTACGAGCAGTACTTC.